This T cell receptor beta chain came from a study of CD8 T cells in Susac syndrome. V lost 0 bases to trimming and J lost 7 bases, with 10 bases between them. This CDR3 contains 14 residues. The germline gives CDR1 ENHRY, CDR2 SYGVKD. Random-hexamer reverse transcription was applied to roughly 0.5 to 1 ug RNA. TCRdb processed the immunoSEQ multiplex PCR reads anew with MiXCR; each CDR3 protein has one entry. The sample records roughly 76,000 distinct CDR3 sequences, approximately 93% being singletons. This clonotype was sampled from a human donor with Susac syndrome. The chain uses TRBV10-3 and TRBJ1-5; TRBD1 is a possible D gene (6 bases). The specimen was CD8+ T cells from PBMCs. The CDR3 DNA reads TGTGCCATCAGTGAGTCGGCAGGGGACCAGCCCCAGCATTTT. Protein sequence: CAISESAGDQPQHF.